This T cell receptor beta chain was captured in a study of type 1 regulatory T cells. At the level of the study: This in vitro CD4 product, T-allo10, is enriched for Tr1 cells and alloantigen-specific. General study points: Type 1 regulatory T cells had a more restricted TCR repertoire than non-type 1 regulatory T cells.

Deletions cut 2 bases from V and 4 bases from J, with 5 bases between. The V gene's germline CDR1 is SGHRS and CDR2 YFSETQ. This CDR3 has 12 amino acids. This clonotype was observed a handful of times. What it binds is not known. MiXCR, run by TCRdb on the reads, gives a single entry per CDR3 protein. The sample holds about 42,000 distinct CDR3 sequences, more than 10% seen once. Sequencing was performed on cultured non-Tr1 T cells, either the whole culture or a sorted T cell fraction (not recorded which). The TCR was taken from a human donor in good health. The chain has TRBV5-1 and TRBJ2-3; D not certain. The CDR3 bases are TGCGCCAGCAGCTTTAGGGCAGATACGCAGTATTTT. Its protein is CASSFRADTQYF.